These T cell receptor beta chains were read from a single sample in a study of T cell responses to AZD1222 COVID-19 vaccine. Generated by immunoSEQ multiplex PCR, the TCRdb table keeps only in-frame clones and is missing some. The sample contains 80,000 or so clones, around three quarters of which appear only once. This specimen was peripheral blood, taken 28 days after the second dose of the MenACWY control vaccine. These receptor sequences come from an adult who received the MenACWY meningococcal vaccine as a control. CDR3s leave out the opening cysteine and the closing phenylalanine or tryptophan. D genes are given only for firm matches.

CDR3: ASSLVGQRFANTGELF; length: 16; V: TRBV28; D: .
CDR3: ASGAGPNSYEQY; length: 12; V: TRBV2; D: .
CDR3: ASSLGLGGNTEAF; length: 13; V: TRBV5-1; D: .
CDR3: ASSEFGGGDNEQF; length: 13; V: TRBV2; D: TRBD2